This paragraph covers one T cell receptor (beta chain) sequence. This clonotype was counted only a few times. The antigen it binds to is not known. No base quality values were provided; no much bigger clone lies one nucleotide off. This sample was taken from a study of response to subunit inactivated influenza vaccine (dated 2018 in TCRdb). In terms of the full investigation: Deep quantitative profiling of the T cell receptor repertoire was used in the study to follow responses to a trivalent subunit inactivated influenza vaccine. Broader findings and caveats from the paper: It was suggested by the authors that each seasonal influenza vaccination may recruit only a limited number of new T cells.

The library was made by RT-PCR. The sample was run on an Illumina HiSeq 2500. In TCRdb, the public reads were trimmed at Q25 with fastp and aligned with MiXCR, with productive beta chains retained. CDR3 protein duplicates are merged, each entry listing the most common genes and DNA. Across this sample there are under 500,000 distinct CDR3 sequences, with roughly 9.8% seen only once. More than 10% of the sample lies in the top ten. In light of the paper, this sample's time point label describes: 45 to 55 days after influenza vaccine administration. The CDR3 starts with the cysteine, ends with the phenylalanine, and has 16 residues. The kept DNA is CDR3 alone, 48 bases in frame from the first base. Based on the germline V gene, the CDR1 and CDR2 sequences are LGHNA and YNFKEQ. The V end loses 3 bases and the J end loses 2 bases, and a stretch of 13 bases separates them.

The sequence came from a man aged 45-65 years who received an inactivated influenza vaccine. Donor details come from another sample of the same person, matched by shared clones. The receptor chain draws on TRBV4-2 and TRBJ2-2; a confident D gene designation cannot be given. Sequencing was performed on PBMCs from blood, taken around seven weeks after vaccination. The CDR3 in this case is CASSHHWAVNTGELFF. The DNA is as follows: TGTGCCAGCAGCCACCATTGGGCGGTAAACACCGGGGAGCTGTTTTTT.